The clone carrying this T cell receptor beta chain was recorded only once. This sample stems from a study of shared clonotypes between healthy human individuals. On the study more broadly: The study enrolled a couple of women and three men aged 18 to 49. Plates per donor: three CD4 naive, three CD4 memory, two CD8 naive, one CD8 memory.

The CDR3 loop spans 15 amino acids. With 0 bases removed from V and 4 bases from J, the gap between germline ends came to 12 bases. Germline V gene sequence: CDR1 SNHLY, CDR2 FYNNEI. Here immunoSEQ multiplex PCR was the method, and the copy in TCRdb shows in-frame clones only, minus some. The sample shows about 990,000 clones, approximately 78% of them seen only once. The V call is TRBV2, the J call TRBJ1-2, with D unclear. This TCR was recovered from a man younger than 35 in good health. Some clones in this sample may be carry-over from other donors' samples. The sequenced sample consisted of memory CD4+ T cells from PBMCs. Regarding subset: CD45RA-negative fraction. Here the CDR3 reads CASSEAGPGVYGYTF. For the CDR3, the DNA is TGTGCCAGCAGTGAAGCGGGCCCGGGCGTCTATGGCTACACCTTC.